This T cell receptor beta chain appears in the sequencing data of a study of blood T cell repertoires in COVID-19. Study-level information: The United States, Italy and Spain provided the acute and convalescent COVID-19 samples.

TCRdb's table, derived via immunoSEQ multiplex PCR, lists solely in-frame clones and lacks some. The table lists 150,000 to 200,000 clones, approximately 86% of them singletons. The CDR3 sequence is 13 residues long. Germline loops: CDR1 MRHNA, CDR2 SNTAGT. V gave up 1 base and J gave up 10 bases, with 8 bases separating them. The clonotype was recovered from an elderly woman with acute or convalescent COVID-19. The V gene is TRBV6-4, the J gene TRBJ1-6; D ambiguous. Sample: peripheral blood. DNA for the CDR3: TGTGCCAGCAGTGACTTCTCCGGGTCACCCCTCCACTTT. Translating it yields CASSDFSGSPLHF.